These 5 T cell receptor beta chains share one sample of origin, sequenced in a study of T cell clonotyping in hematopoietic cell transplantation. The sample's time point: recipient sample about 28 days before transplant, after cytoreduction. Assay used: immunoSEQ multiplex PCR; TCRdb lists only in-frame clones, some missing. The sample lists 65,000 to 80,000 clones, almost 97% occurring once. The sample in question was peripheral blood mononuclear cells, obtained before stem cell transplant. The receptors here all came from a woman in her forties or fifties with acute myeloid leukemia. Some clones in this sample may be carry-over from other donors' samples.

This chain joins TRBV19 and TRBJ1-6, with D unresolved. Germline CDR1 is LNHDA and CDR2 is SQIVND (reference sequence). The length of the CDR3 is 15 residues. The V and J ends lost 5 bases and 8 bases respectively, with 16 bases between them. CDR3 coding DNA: TGTGCCAGTAGTGGTTTGGAAGGGTCATATTCACCCCTCCACTTT. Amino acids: CASSGLEGSYSPLHF. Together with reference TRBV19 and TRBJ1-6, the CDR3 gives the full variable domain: DGGITQSPKYLFRKEGQNVTLSCEQNLNHDAMYWYRQDPGQGLRLIYYSQIVNDFQKGDIAEGYSVSREKKESFPLTVTSAQKNPTAFYLCASSGLEGSYSPLHFGNGTRLTVT.

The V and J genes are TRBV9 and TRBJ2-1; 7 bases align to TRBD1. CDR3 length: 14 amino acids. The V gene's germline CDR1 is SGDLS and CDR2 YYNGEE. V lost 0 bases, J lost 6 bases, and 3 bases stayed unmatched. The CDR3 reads CASSVERGLNEQFF. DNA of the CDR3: TGTGCCAGCAGCGTAGAGAGGGGGCTCAATGAGCAGTTCTTC.

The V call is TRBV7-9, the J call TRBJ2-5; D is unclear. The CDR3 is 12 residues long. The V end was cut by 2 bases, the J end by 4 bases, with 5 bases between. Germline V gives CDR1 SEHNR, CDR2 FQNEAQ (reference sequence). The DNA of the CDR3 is TGTGCCAGCAGCTTACGGGTAGAGACCCAGTACTTC. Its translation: CASSLRVETQYF.

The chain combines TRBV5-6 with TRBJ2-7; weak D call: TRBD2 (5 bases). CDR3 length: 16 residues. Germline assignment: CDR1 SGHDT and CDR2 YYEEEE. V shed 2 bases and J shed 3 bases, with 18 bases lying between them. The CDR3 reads CASSLFGGRPDYEQYF. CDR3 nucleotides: TGTGCCAGCAGCTTATTCGGAGGAAGACCCGACTACGAGCAGTACTTC.

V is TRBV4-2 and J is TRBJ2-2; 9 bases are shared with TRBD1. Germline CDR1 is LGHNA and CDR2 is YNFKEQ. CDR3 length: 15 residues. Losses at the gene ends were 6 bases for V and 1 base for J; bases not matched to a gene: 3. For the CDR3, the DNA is TGTGCCAGCAGAGGACAGGGGTTGAACACCGGGGAGCTGTTTTTT. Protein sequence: CASRGQGLNTGELFF.